This T cell receptor (beta chain) was found in a study of T-cell memory formation after mild COVID-19 (dated by TCRdb to the early 2020s). A note on the overall study: TCR sequence clusters from the two donors were found to be largely donor specific. The cohort comprised two young, previously healthy adult volunteers, one female and one male. Longitudinal TCRalpha and TCRbeta repertoire sequencing tracked T-cell clones expanding and contracting after mild COVID-19 in a couple of donors.

Spanning cysteine to phenylalanine, the CDR3 consists of 17 amino acids. Of all the DNA, just the CDR3 is kept, 51 bases in frame from base 1. The junction shows trimming of 7 bases on V and 4 bases on J, plus 20 bases between the germline ends. The germline V gene supplies CDR1 MGHRA and CDR2 YSYEKL. Broad study findings and their caveats: Some responding clones were detected in pre-infection memory, suggesting pre-existing cross-reactive memory T cells joined the SARS-CoV-2 response. The second-wave clones that peaked on day 37 were not confirmed to be SARS-CoV-2 specific. Contracting CD4+ clones turned up mainly in the CM and EM memory subsets, whereas EMRA was where CD8+ clones were enriched. Balanced CD4/CD8 phenotypes were observed for clones contracting from day 15 to 85, whereas a bias towards CD4+ was observed for a second wave of clones expanding from day 15 to 37. Only two mild cases were covered in the study, and larger cohorts including severe cases with pre-infection samples were considered necessary.

PBMCs were isolated by Ficoll-Paque density gradient centrifugation. A note on this clonotype: Its antigen remains unidentified. No per-base quality is available; no much larger clone lies one base away.

TCRdb lists the instrument as Illumina NovaSeq 6000. Using 5'RACE with constant-segment primers, TCRalpha and TCRbeta cDNA libraries were constructed, with sample barcodes and unique molecular identifiers added in the process. Trizol reagent was used to extract RNA from every sample. Amplification of the libraries took two PCR steps, and the second step added a second sample barcode plus Illumina TruSeq adapters. Sequencing of the libraries was done on an Illumina NovaSeq, producing 2 x 150 bp paired-end reads. On the authors' methods: Reads were demultiplexed and collapsed into UMI-guided consensus sequences with migec v1.2.7. Using mixcr v2.1.11, the UMI consensuses were aligned to TRA and TRB V and J templates and assembled into clonotypes. A clonotype was counted as expanded or contracted only if both edgeR and NoisET called the change significant, with noise models trained on biological replicates. For edgeR calls, the thresholds were a false discovery rate-adjusted p below 0.01 and a log2 fold-change of 1. As an exploratory analysis of dynamics, PCA with hierarchical clustering was applied to max-normalized trajectories of the 1000 most abundant clonotypes. Separately sequenced CD4+ and CD8+ repertoires were used to assign a CD4 or CD8 phenotype to each responding clone. TCRdb handled the public reads itself, with Q25 trimming in fastp and clone calling in MiXCR, and kept productive beta chains. Duplicate CDR3 protein sequences are folded into a single record with the most common DNA and genes. The V and J calls reflect TCRdb's pipeline rather than the authors' work. This sample comprises approximately 500,000 distinct CDR3 sequences, 20% to 25% of them detected only once. The ten largest clonotypes hold approximately 12% of the sample.

The TCR was taken from an adult woman who had mild COVID-19 (a few samples of this study predate the infection). The sample titles of this study are shuffled in the database, so cell type and time point are left out; the donor was told from shared clones. Sequencing was performed on PBMCs or a T cell subset sorted from them (not recorded which). This chain is built from TRBV4-1 and TRBJ1-6; the D segment could be TRBD1, given 5 matching bases. The DNA reads as follows: TGCGCCAGCAACCTGGGGGAGGGGACCAATTATAATTCACCCCTCCACTTT. It codes for CASNLGEGTNYNSPLHF.